These 32 T cell receptor beta chains share one sample of origin, sequenced in a study of early T cells in non-severe SARS-CoV-2 infection. TCRdb fed the 5' RACE reads into MiXCR, producing one record per CDR3 protein. The sample shows about 48,000 distinct CDR3 sequences, 7% to 8% of them seen only once. The sample was whole blood. All receptors derive from an adult who was a healthcare worker with PCR-confirmed SARS-CoV-2 infection or an uninfected control (not recorded which).

The chain combines TRBV28 with TRBJ2-7; 9 bases fit TRBD2. This CDR3 has 15 residues. Germline CDR1 reads MDHEN; CDR2 reads SYDVKM. J was trimmed by 3 bases and V by 6 bases; bases with no gene match: 9. The CDR3 spells CASSRSGGIVYEQYF. Written as DNA, the CDR3 is TGTGCCAGCAGCCGTAGCGGGGGCATCGTCTACGAGCAGTACTTC.

This clonotype was picked up many times. The chain carries TRBV12-3 or TRBV12-4 and TRBJ2-7, with a tentative D call TRBD1 (6 bases). V lost 3 bases and J lost 6, with 12 bases in between. The CDR3 totals 13 residues. The CDR3 here is CASSFPLGAEQYF. CDR3 bases: TGTGCCAGCAGTTTCCCTCTGGGGGCCGAGCAGTACTTC.

This clonotype was counted ten times or more. The CDR3 spells CASSFGNTEAFF. Written as DNA, the CDR3 is TGTGCCAGCAGCTTCGGGAACACTGAAGCTTTCTTT. V usage is TRBV7-9 and J usage is TRBJ1-1; D is undetermined. In germline, CDR1 is SEHNR, CDR2 FQNEAQ (reference sequence). The V end was cut by 3 bases, the J end by 1 base, with 3 bases between. The CDR3 has 12 amino acids.

This clonotype was seen a handful of times. The genes are TRBV12-3 or TRBV12-4 and TRBJ2-5; 11 bases agree with TRBD2. With V trimmed by 3 bases and J by 3 bases, 3 bases remained unmatched. There are 15 residues in the CDR3. DNA for the CDR3: TGTGCCAGCAGTTTCGTAGCGGGGGGGAAAGAGACCCAGTACTTC. The encoded protein is CASSFVAGGKETQYF.

This clonotype was found many times. The chain has TRBV29-1 and TRBJ2-7; the D gene could be TRBD1 or TRBD2 (5 bases each). V gave up 5 bases and J gave up 0 bases, with 11 bases separating them. This CDR3 region has 13 residues. Looked up from germline, CDR1 is SQVTM and CDR2 is ANQGSEA. The DNA for the CDR3 is TGCAGCGTTCGGGACGGCGTCTCCTACGAGCAGTACTTC. This gives the protein CSVRDGVSYEQYF.

This clonotype has just a few counts. The rearrangement links TRBV9 to TRBJ2-5; 12 nucleotides agree with TRBD2. Germline CDR1 is SGDLS and CDR2 is YYNGEE. J gave up 6 bases and V 5 bases, and 8 bases lay outside the gene matches. The CDR3 spans 15 residues. CDR3 residues: CASSLTSGGIQTQYF. The CDR3 coding sequence is TGTGCCAGCAGTCTTACTAGCGGGGGGATACAGACCCAGTACTTC.

The J gene is TRBJ1-6, the V gene TRBV7-2, with a possible D match to TRBD1 (5 bases). V lost 1 base and J 10 bases, leaving 14 bases between the germline ends. Per germline, CDR1 SGHTA and CDR2 FQGNSA. This CDR3 has 15 amino acids. CDR3 nucleotide sequence: TGTGCCAGCAGCTTAGTGGCCAAGGGGTTATCACCCCTCCACTTT. Translated: CASSLVAKGLSPLHF.

This clonotype was picked up many times. The chain joins TRBV20-1 to TRBJ2-5; D is uncertain. The CDR3 spans 13 residues. Germline lookup yields CDR1 DFQATT and CDR2 SNEGSKA (reference sequence). The germline V and J ends were trimmed by 2 bases and 4 bases, with 11 bases remaining between them. The CDR3 region is CSARTLQVETQYF. CDR3 in DNA: TGCAGTGCTAGAACCCTGCAAGTAGAGACCCAGTACTTC.

Only a few counts were recorded for this clonotype. The chain uses TRBV28 and TRBJ1-3; D unresolved. The CDR3 consists of 13 residues. The V and J ends lost 8 bases and 4 bases respectively, with 12 bases between them. The germline CDR1 and CDR2 sequences are MDHEN and SYDVKM. CDR3 residues: CASALSPGNTIYF. In DNA form, the CDR3 reads TGTGCCAGCGCTCTAAGTCCCGGAAACACCATATATTTT.

This chain links TRBV20-1 with TRBJ1-1, with unresolved D. The CDR3 contains 10 residues. Looked up from germline, CDR1 is DFQATT and CDR2 is SNEGSKA (reference sequence). CDR3 sequence reads: CSKGNTEAFF. CDR3 DNA sequence: TGCAGCAAAGGGAACACTGAAGCTTTCTTT.

The rearrangement joins TRBV29-1 to TRBJ1-5; D gene unclear. The CDR3 spans 12 residues. CDR1 is SQVTM and CDR2 is ANQGSEA in the germline V gene. Trimming pared 7 bases from V and 4 bases from J, leaving 11 bases between. This CDR3 is CSATLENQPQHF. The CDR3 coding sequence is TGCAGCGCCACCTTGGAAAATCAGCCCCAGCATTTT.

This clonotype appeared many times. The V call is TRBV20-1, the J call TRBJ1-3, with unresolved D. The CDR3 totals 15 residues. In germline, CDR1 is DFQATT, CDR2 SNEGSKA (reference sequence). Trimming pared 0 bases from V and 0 bases from J, leaving 9 bases between. Here the CDR3 reads CSAREGGISGNTIYF. In DNA form, the CDR3 reads TGCAGTGCTAGAGAGGGCGGGATCTCTGGAAACACCATATATTTT.

V gene TRBV4-1 combines with J gene TRBJ1-6; 10 positions match TRBD1. Germline V gene sequence: CDR1 MGHRA, CDR2 YSYEKL. V gave up 3 bases and J gave up 9 bases; unmatched junction bases: 5. The CDR3 consists of 15 residues. The CDR3 region is CASSHEGQGSSPLHF. DNA for the CDR3: TGCGCCAGCAGCCACGAGGGACAGGGGAGTTCACCCCTCCACTTT.

The chain links TRBV7-2 to TRBJ2-3, with 8 positions matching TRBD2. The CDR3 consists of 15 residues. Germline loops: CDR1 SGHTA, CDR2 FQGNSA. V shed 5 bases, J shed 1 base, and the junction held 5 bases outside the gene matches. CDR3 coding DNA: TGTGCCAGCAGCATCGATAGCGGGGGCACAGATACGCAGTATTTT. The encoded protein is CASSIDSGGTDTQYF.

In its sample, this clonotype was seen a few times. CDR3: CASRGTGKNTGELFF. CDR3 DNA sequence: TGTGCCAGCAGAGGGACAGGGAAGAACACCGGGGAGCTGTTTTTT. This chain joins TRBV6-5 and TRBJ2-2; 9 bases are a match to TRBD1. The CDR3 is 15 amino acids. Germline V CDR1 and CDR2: MNHEY, SVGAGI. V dropped 6 bases and J dropped 1; count of bases not matched to a gene: 3.

This clonotype has a handful of counts. This sequence joins TRBV6-1 and TRBJ1-2; perhaps TRBD1 as D (6 bases). Trimming removed 5 bases from V and 3 bases from J, with 13 bases in between. The CDR3 extends over 14 amino acids. Germline CDR1 MNHNS, CDR2 SASEGT. CDR3 sequence (DNA): TGTGCCAGCAGTAAACAGGGAGGGCACTATGGCTACACCTTC. The encoded protein is CASSKQGGHYGYTF.

The V gene is TRBV7-2, the J gene TRBJ2-7; D uncertain. The V and J ends lost 3 bases and 2 bases respectively, with 11 bases between them. Germline assignment: CDR1 SGHTA and CDR2 FQGNSA. This CDR3 region has 14 residues. The CDR3 sequence: CASSFLYSTYEQYF. Here the CDR3 DNA reads TGTGCCAGCAGCTTCTTATATAGTACCTACGAGCAGTACTTC.

This clonotype was recorded at least ten times. V gene TRBV3-1 combines with J gene TRBJ1-3; possible D gene TRBD1, 5 bases. Germline V gene lookup returns CDR1 LGHDT and CDR2 YNNKEL (reference sequence). The length of the CDR3 is 14 residues. V lost 4 bases, J lost 2 bases, and 9 bases lay in between. CDR3: CASSPPTAGNTIYF. Written as DNA, the CDR3 is TGTGCCAGCAGCCCTCCGACAGCTGGAAACACCATATATTTT.

In its sample, this clonotype was seen many times. The V and J genes are TRBV20-1 and TRBJ2-3; D is unclear. The V and J ends lost 5 bases and 1 base respectively, with 4 bases between them. There are 11 residues in the CDR3. From germline, CDR1 is DFQATT and CDR2 SNEGSKA (reference sequence). The CDR3 bases are TGCAGTGCTGGGGGCACAGATACGCAGTATTTT. It translates to CSAGGTDTQYF.

Many counts were recorded for this clonotype. The chain links TRBV7-9 to TRBJ1-2; 8 positions match TRBD1. J lost 6 bases, V lost 2 bases, and 14 bases had no gene match. In germline, CDR1 is SEHNR, CDR2 FQNEAQ (reference sequence). The CDR3 is 17 amino acids. This CDR3 reads CASSLNRGQGISNGYTF. CDR3 in DNA: TGTGCCAGCAGCTTAAACAGAGGACAGGGCATCTCTAATGGCTACACCTTC.

In this sample, this clonotype turned up many times. This chain connects TRBV19 to TRBJ2-1, with D unresolved. V gave up 0 bases and J gave up 3 bases, with 6 bases separating them. The CDR3 runs to 14 residues. Germline assignment: CDR1 LNHDA and CDR2 SQIVND (reference sequence). Here the CDR3 DNA reads TGTGCCAGTAGTATAGATTGGTTCTACAATGAGCAGTTCTTC. Amino acid sequence: CASSIDWFYNEQFF.

This clonotype was counted many times. The chain recombines TRBV11-2 with TRBJ2-1; 8 bases are a match to TRBD2. Trimming removed 5 bases from V and 0 bases from J; junction bases left unmatched: 3. Germline assignment: CDR1 SGHAT and CDR2 FQNNGV. The CDR3 extends over 15 amino acids. The CDR3 reads CASSVAGTSYNEQFF. CDR3 coding DNA: TGTGCCAGCAGCGTAGCGGGGACCTCCTACAATGAGCAGTTCTTC.

This clonotype occurred a few times. The V and J genes are TRBV2 and TRBJ2-7; TRBD2 matches at 7 bases. The CDR3 runs to 15 residues. V shed 0 bases and J 4 bases; nucleotides not matched to a gene: 6. Germline loops: CDR1 SNHLY, CDR2 FYNNEI. Written as DNA, the CDR3 is TGTGCCAGCAGTGAAGCGCTCAGCGGGACTTACGAGCAGTACTTC. It is translated as CASSEALSGTYEQYF. The full variable domain, completed using reference TRBV2 and TRBJ2-7, is EPEVTQTPSHQVTQMGQEVILRCVPISNHLYFYWYRQILGQKVEFLVSFYNNEISEKSEIFDDQFSVERPDGSNFTLKIRSTKLEDSAMYFCASSEALSGTYEQYFGPGTRLTVT.

This clonotype was detected ten times or more. The chain couples TRBV20-1 to TRBJ2-1, with 10 bases fitting TRBD2. The V gene's germline CDR1 is DFQATT and CDR2 SNEGSKA (reference sequence). The length of the CDR3 is 17 residues. V lost 1 base to trimming and J lost 0 bases; unmatched junction nucleotides: 6. The CDR3 is CSARASGGHTSYNEQFF. CDR3 in DNA: TGCAGTGCTAGAGCTAGCGGGGGTCATACCTCCTACAATGAGCAGTTCTTC.

Many counts were recorded for this clonotype. V and J are TRBV12-3 or TRBV12-4 and TRBJ2-3; 10 bases match TRBD2. The CDR3 contains 15 residues. V lost 5 bases and J lost 7; bases outside the gene matches: 9. The CDR3 DNA reads TGTGCCAGCAGTCCGGGACAGCGGGGGGGTTATACGCAGTATTTT. This sequence encodes CASSPGQRGGYTQYF.

There are many counts of this clonotype. This chain joins TRBV12-3 or TRBV12-4 and TRBJ2-3, with D maybe TRBD2 (7 bases). The CDR3 sequence is 15 residues long. With 1 base removed from V and 2 bases from J, the gap between germline ends came to 10 bases. CDR3 loop: CASSLGGGLTDTQYF. Here the CDR3 DNA reads TGTGCCAGCAGTTTAGGGGGGGGCCTCACAGATACGCAGTATTTT.

This clonotype showed up many times. The V call is TRBV6-2 or TRBV6-3, the J call TRBJ2-3; D possibly corresponds to TRBD2 (6 bases). The V gene's germline CDR1 is MNHEY and CDR2 SVGEGT. The CDR3 length is 14 residues. V lost 2 bases and J lost 1, with 7 bases in between. The CDR3 DNA is TGTGCCAGCAGTTACGGCGGGGGCACAGATACGCAGTATTTT. As protein: CASSYGGGTDTQYF.

The sample holds many counts of this clonotype. This chain uses TRBV28 with TRBJ1-1, with D hard to call. The CDR3 consists of 12 residues. Trimming left V 8 bases short and J 6 bases short, with 13 bases between. Germline V gene sequence: CDR1 MDHEN, CDR2 SYDVKM. The CDR3 loop reads CASGSVGSEAFF. The DNA of the CDR3 is TGTGCCAGCGGATCAGTGGGGTCTGAAGCTTTCTTT.

This clonotype was picked up many times. The DNA of the CDR3 is TGTGCCAGTAGTCAAGGGACGGTAACAAGAGAGCAGTTCTTC. This codes for CASSQGTVTREQFF. J is TRBJ2-1 and V is TRBV19; D possibly matches TRBD1 or TRBD2 (5 bases each). This CDR3 is built from 14 residues. The V end lost 5 bases, the J end lost 10 bases, and 18 bases lay between the germline ends. The germline CDR1 and CDR2 sequences are LNHDA and SQIVND (reference sequence).

The sample holds many counts of this clonotype. V usage is TRBV7-8 and J usage is TRBJ1-2; 7 bases match TRBD1. This CDR3 region has 17 residues. Germline V gene data show CDR1 as SGHVS and CDR2 as FQNEAQ. The V and J ends lost 1 base and 5 bases, in that order; junction bases with no gene match: 13. CDR3: CASSLVIPTGAQYGYTF. CDR3 DNA: TGTGCCAGCAGCTTAGTAATCCCCACAGGGGCTCAGTATGGCTACACCTTC.

This clonotype was found a few times. The CDR3 DNA reads as TGTGCCAGCAGCTTTAGGGGGGCCTCAGATACGCAGTATTTT. Translation gives CASSFRGASDTQYF. The chain uses TRBV7-9 and TRBJ2-3; D may match TRBD1 or TRBD2 (6 bases each). The germline CDR1 and CDR2 sequences are SEHNR and FQNEAQ (reference sequence). Trimming removed 3 bases from V and 4 bases from J, with 11 bases in between. CDR3 length: 14 amino acids.

This clonotype was detected many times. CDR3 sequence (DNA): TGTGCCACCAGTGATCCCCCCGGAAACTACAATGAGCAGTTCTTC. Amino acids: CATSDPPGNYNEQFF. The rearrangement uses TRBV24-1 and TRBJ2-1; no reliable D call. The germline CDR1 and CDR2 sequences are KGHDR and SFDVKD. CDR3 size: 15 residues. V lost 3 bases and J lost 3, with 11 bases in between.